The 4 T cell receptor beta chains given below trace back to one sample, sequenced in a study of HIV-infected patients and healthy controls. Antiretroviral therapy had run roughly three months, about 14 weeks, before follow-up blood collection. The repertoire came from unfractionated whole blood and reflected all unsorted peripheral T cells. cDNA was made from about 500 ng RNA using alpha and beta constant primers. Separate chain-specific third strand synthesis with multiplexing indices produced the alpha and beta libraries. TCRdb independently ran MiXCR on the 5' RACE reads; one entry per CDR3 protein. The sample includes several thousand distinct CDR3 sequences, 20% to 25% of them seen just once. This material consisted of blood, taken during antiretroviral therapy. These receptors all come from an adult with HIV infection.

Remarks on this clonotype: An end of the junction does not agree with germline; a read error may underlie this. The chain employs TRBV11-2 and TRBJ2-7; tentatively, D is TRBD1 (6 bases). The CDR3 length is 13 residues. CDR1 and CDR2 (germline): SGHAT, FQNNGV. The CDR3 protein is CDSSPRGHYEQYF. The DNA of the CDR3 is TGTGACAGCAGCCCCCGGGGACACTACGAGCAGTACTTC.

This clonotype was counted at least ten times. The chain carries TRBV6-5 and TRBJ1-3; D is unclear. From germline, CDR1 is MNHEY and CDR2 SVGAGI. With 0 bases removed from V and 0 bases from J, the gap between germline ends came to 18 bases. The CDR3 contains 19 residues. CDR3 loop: CASSYSRFEGTSSGNTIYF. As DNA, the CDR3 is TGTGCCAGCAGTTACTCGAGATTTGAGGGAACGAGCTCTGGAAACACCATATATTTT.

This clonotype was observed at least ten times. CDR3 nucleotides: TGTGCCAGCAGCCTCGGGCCCCGGGATGAGCAGTTCTTC. It translates to CASSLGPRDEQFF. The chain combines TRBV5-6 with TRBJ2-1, with D unclear. The CDR3 runs 13 residues. Per germline, CDR1 SGHDT and CDR2 YYEEEE. V lost 4 bases and J 8 bases, leaving 13 bases between the germline ends. Supplemented by reference TRBV5-6 and TRBJ2-1, the full variable domain reads DAGVTQSPTHLIKTRGQQVTLRCSPKSGHDTVSWYQQALGQGPQFIFQYYEEEERQRGNFPDRFSGHQFPNYSSELNVNALLLGDSALYLCASSLGPRDEQFFGPGTRLTVL.

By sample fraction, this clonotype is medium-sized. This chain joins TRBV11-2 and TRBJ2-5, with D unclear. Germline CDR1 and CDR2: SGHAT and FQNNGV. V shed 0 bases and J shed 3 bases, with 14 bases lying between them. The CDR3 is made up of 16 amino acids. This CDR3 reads CASSLERVGYEETQYF. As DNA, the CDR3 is TGTGCCAGCAGCTTAGAACGGGTCGGTTACGAAGAGACCCAGTACTTC.